This T cell receptor (beta chain) was recovered during a study of blood T cells in healthy people across ages. PBMCs were isolated at a quantity of at least 7 million per sample. The study's findings and limits: Naive T cell percentage showed a strong correlation with the diversity of TCR beta. Estimates of diversity drawn from one million T cells were considered underestimates. Because donor CMV status was unknown, expanded clonotype changes were possibly confounded.

As concerns this clonotype: Its antigen is unknown.

The V end was cut by 0 bases, the J end by 6 bases, with 16 bases between. The V gene's germline CDR1 is SGDLS and CDR2 YYNGEE. The CDR3 extends over 15 amino acids. For the second PCR, which ran for about 7 to 11 cycles, a sample-barcoded 5' primer and a J-beta primer mix were used. TCRdb recomputed calls from the 5' RACE reads with MiXCR, one row per CDR3 protein. The profile shows hundreds of thousands of distinct CDR3 sequences, roughly 64% of them singletons. Specimen: blood. The rearrangement uses TRBV9 and TRBJ2-7; D is tentatively TRBD1 or TRBD2 (5 bases each). The TCR comes from a man aged 30-40 years in good health. The CDR3 DNA reads as TGTGCCAGCAGCGTAGGAGATGGGACCACCACCGAGCAGTACTTC. This gives the protein CASSVGDGTTTEQYF.